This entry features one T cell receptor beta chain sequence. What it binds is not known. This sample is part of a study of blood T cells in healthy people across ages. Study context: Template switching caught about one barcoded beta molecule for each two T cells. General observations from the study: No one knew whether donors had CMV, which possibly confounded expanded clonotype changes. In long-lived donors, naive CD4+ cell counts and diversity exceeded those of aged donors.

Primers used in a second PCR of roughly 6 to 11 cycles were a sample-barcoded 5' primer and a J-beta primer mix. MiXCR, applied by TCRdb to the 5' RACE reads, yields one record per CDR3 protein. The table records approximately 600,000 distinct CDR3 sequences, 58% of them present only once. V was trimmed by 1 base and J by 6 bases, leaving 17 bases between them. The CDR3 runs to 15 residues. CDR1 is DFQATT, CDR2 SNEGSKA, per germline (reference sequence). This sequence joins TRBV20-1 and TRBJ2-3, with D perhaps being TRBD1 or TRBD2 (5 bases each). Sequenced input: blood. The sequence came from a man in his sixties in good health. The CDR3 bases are TGCAGTGCTAGAGCCCTTCCCCGGGGCGGGGATACGCAGTATTTT. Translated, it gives CSARALPRGGDTQYF.